Listed below are T cell receptor beta chains from one sample, sequenced in a study of CXCR3-negative and CXCR3-positive naive CD8 T cells. With the 5' RACE reads reprocessed, TCRdb shows one record per CDR3 protein and no DNA. There are about 50,000 distinct CDR3 sequences in the sample, with 0.55% to 0.6% held by the top ten. Input material: naive CXCR3+ CD8+ T cells from blood. The receptors originated from a human donor in good health. Some clones in this sample may be carry-over from other donors' samples. CDR3s include the opening cysteine and the closing phenylalanine or tryptophan. Fields, in order: V gene, J gene, CDR3 protein.

TRBV4-3	TRBJ1-1	CASSPGPGTEAFF
TRBV29-1	TRBJ2-1	CSVTTGGEPYNEQFF
TRBV5-1	TRBJ2-7	CASSLETERFYEQYF
TRBV10-3	TRBJ2-7	CAISERLPLSGDRDHEQYF
TRBV7-2	TRBJ2-1	CASSLPLAGGTYNEQFF
TRBV11-3	TRBJ2-2	CASSPRTGDTGELFF
TRBV6-2/TRBV6-3	TRBJ1-1	CASNSVGPGGIDTEAFF
TRBV29-1	TRBJ1-1	CSVETGGAGTEAFF
TRBV29-1	TRBJ1-1	CSVTGMNTEAFF
TRBV6-2/TRBV6-3	TRBJ2-6	CASSYSPGANVLTF
TRBV12-3/TRBV12-4	TRBJ2-1	CASSGGRGMTHYEQFF
TRBV28	TRBJ1-1	CASSPPRNTEAFF
TRBV20-1	TRBJ2-7	CSVTGRLTYEQYF
TRBV19	TRBJ1-1	CASTPAGADTEAFF
TRBV6-2/TRBV6-3	TRBJ2-3	CASSGRDRGTDTQYF
TRBV6-5	TRBJ2-5	CASSQKFGGGLQETQYF
TRBV25-1	TRBJ2-3	CASSGGRETDTQYF
TRBV20-1	TRBJ1-1	CSARDIGRSNTEAFF
TRBV28	TRBJ2-7	CATADSAYEQYF
TRBV6-1	TRBJ2-1	CASRVRASSYNEQFF
TRBV7-9	TRBJ2-7	CASSSTANPRLGQYF
TRBV19	TRBJ2-1	CASSTPLGPFGSRYNEQFF
TRBV6-2/TRBV6-3	TRBJ2-7	CASSFFLTGTGTYEQYF
TRBV27	TRBJ1-4	CASSPWTGWSGKLFF
TRBV29-1	TRBJ2-7	CSVLTGTGYEQYF
TRBV7-9	TRBJ2-7	CASSLSVSSYEQYF
TRBV5-1	TRBJ2-2	CASSLRSGELFF
TRBV7-8	TRBJ2-5	CASSPHMVEETQYF
TRBV7-6	TRBJ1-1	CASSPRQGWDTEAFF
TRBV24-1	TRBJ2-2	CATSVGVTGELFF
TRBV5-6	TRBJ2-3	CASSVDLTDTQYF
TRBV7-2	TRBJ2-3	CASSLVGGLMDTQYF
TRBV27	TRBJ2-1	CASRLAGEQFF
TRBV12-3/TRBV12-4	TRBJ2-3	CASSGQPPGQGIPDTQYF
TRBV15	TRBJ1-5	CATSNQGLGNQPQHF
TRBV6-5	TRBJ1-2	CASSYVFQQGNGYTF
TRBV4-3	TRBJ2-7	CASSQGSGTVYEQYF
TRBV6-6	TRBJ1-5	CASSYADFTQPQHF
TRBV11-2	TRBJ2-7	CASSLARGQFYEQYF
TRBV12-3/TRBV12-4	TRBJ2-5	CASSFGQKETQYF